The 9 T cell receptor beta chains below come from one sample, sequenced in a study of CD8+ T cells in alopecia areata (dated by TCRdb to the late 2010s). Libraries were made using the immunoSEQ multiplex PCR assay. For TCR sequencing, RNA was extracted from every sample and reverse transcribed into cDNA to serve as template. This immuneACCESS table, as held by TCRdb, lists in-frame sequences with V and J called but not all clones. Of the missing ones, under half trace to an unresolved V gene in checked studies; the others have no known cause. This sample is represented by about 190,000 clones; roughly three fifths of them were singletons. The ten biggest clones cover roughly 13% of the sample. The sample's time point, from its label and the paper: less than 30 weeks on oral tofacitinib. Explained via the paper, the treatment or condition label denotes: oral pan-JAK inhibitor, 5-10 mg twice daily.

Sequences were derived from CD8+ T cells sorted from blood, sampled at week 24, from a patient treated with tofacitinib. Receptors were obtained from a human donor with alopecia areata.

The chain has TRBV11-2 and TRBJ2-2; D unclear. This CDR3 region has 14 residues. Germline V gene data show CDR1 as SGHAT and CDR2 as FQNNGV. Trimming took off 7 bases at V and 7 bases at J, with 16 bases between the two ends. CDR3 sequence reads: CASTNPDLNGELFF. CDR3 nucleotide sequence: TGTGCCAGCACCAACCCGGACCTTAACGGGGAGCTGTTTTTT.

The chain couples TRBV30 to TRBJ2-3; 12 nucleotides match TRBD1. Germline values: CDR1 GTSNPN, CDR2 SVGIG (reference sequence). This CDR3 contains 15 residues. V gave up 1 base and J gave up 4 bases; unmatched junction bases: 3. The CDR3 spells CAWSGGTGGPDTQYF. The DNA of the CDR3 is TGTGCCTGGAGTGGCGGGACAGGGGGCCCAGATACGCAGTATTTT.

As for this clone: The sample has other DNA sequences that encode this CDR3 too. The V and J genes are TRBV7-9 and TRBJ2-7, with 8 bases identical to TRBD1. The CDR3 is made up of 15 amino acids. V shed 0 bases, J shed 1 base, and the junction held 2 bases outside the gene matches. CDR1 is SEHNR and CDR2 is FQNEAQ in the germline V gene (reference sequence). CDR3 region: CASSLARTGSYEQYF. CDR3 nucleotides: TGTGCCAGCAGCTTAGCACGGACAGGGTCCTACGAGCAGTACTTC.

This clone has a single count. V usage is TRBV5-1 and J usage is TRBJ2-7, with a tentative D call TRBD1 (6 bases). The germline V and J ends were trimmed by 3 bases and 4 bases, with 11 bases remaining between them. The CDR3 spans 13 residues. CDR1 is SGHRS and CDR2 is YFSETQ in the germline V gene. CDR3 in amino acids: CASSSGQRYEQYF. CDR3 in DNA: TGCGCCAGCAGCTCAGGACAGCGGTACGAGCAGTACTTC.

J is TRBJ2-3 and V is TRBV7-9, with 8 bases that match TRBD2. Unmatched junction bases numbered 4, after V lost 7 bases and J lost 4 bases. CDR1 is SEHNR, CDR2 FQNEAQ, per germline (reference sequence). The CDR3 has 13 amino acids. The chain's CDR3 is CASTQGLADTQYF. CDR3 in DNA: TGTGCCAGCACCCAGGGACTAGCAGATACGCAGTATTTT.

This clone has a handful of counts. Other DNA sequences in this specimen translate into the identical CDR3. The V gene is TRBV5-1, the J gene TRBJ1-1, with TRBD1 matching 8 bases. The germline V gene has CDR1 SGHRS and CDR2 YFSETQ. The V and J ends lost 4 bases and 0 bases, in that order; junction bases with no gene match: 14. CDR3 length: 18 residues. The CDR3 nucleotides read TGCGCCAGCAGCAGACGCAGGGGGCCGTTGGATATGAACACTGAAGCTTTCTTT. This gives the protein CASSRRRGPLDMNTEAFF.

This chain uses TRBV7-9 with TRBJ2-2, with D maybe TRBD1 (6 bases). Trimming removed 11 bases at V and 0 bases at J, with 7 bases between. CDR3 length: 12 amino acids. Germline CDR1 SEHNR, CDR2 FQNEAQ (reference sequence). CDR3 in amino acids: CARTANTGELFF. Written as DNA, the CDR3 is TGTGCCCGGACAGCGAACACCGGGGAGCTGTTTTTT.

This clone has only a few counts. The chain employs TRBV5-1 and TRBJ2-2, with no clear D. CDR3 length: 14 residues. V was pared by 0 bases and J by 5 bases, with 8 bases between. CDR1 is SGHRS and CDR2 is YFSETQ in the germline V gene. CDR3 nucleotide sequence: TGCGCCAGCAGCTTGGAACCGGATACCGGGGAGCTGTTTTTT. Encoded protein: CASSLEPDTGELFF.

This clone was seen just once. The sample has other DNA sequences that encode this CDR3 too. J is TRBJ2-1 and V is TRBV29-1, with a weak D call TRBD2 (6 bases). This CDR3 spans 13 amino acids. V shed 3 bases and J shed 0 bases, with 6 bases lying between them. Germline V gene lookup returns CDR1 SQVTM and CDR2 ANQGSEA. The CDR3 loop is CSVEGGSYNEQFF. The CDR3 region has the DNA TGCAGCGTTGAGGGGGGCTCCTACAATGAGCAGTTCTTC.